This TCR beta chain was retrieved from a study of brain T cells in children with intractable seizures (dated by TCRdb to about 2021). In the study overall: Resected brain tissue from about 53 pediatric epilepsy surgery cases was initially screened for immune gene transcripts with a NanoString immunology panel. About 70% of the 12 selected surgery cases also had pre-surgery blood sequenced, which left four cases with brain tissue only.

After removal of 8 bases from V and 5 bases from J, the junction retains 7 bases not matched to a gene. Including the terminal cysteine and phenylalanine, the CDR3 comprises 14 residues. CDR3 DNA only is kept here, 42 bases in frame from base 1. According to the germline V gene, CDR1 reads MNHEY and CDR2 reads SVGAGI. The sample's time point label, in plain terms: blood from clinic visit 5 months post-surgery; TSC patient then seizure free. Surgery cases with the highest brain T cell transcript signatures were selected for TCR beta chain sequencing of brain tissue and, where available, blood. Before surgery, the patients had been given at least one anti-epileptic drug. The TCR-sequenced patients were children whose drug-resistant epilepsy was caused by tuberous sclerosis complex, focal cortical dysplasia, Rasmussen encephalitis or hemimegalencephaly. Bulk genomic DNA was isolated from unsorted brain tissue and whole blood using the Monarch genomic DNA purification kit.

In the case of this clone: The antigen this receptor binds is unknown. No base quality values were provided; no much bigger clone lies one nucleotide off.

Paper-wide results and their limitations: Because pre- and post-surgery blood were sequenced to different depths, clones absent from the pre-surgery sample may reflect undersampling. The patients' HCMV serostatus was not known, and viral specificity was inferred solely from CDR3 sequence similarity.

The immunoSEQ assay was applied to genomic DNA to generate the TCR beta chain sequences. Under the source paper's analysis protocol: CDR3 sequences that did not begin with the conserved framework cysteine at position 104 were removed manually. To get clonality, the normalized Shannon's Diversity Index was subtracted from one, giving values from 0 (maximal diversity) to 1 (oligoclonal). Chi-squared comparison-of-proportions tests were used to check whether the frequency of the same CDR3 differed between samples, for example brain versus blood. Public clonotypes were identified through searches of immuneACCESS, and similarity to known antiviral clonotypes was evaluated with the VDJdb browser. TCRdb took over this immuneACCESS table, retaining in-frame rearrangements with V and J assigned. Such tables are incomplete; in checked studies, under half of the missing clones stem from an unresolved V gene, and the remainder is unexplained. The DNA was the basis for D and trimming; V, J and clone size are from that table. The sample table records 300,000 to 400,000 clones; over 90% of these occur just once. The ten biggest clones cover 4.5% to 7% of the sample.

This TCR was sampled from a boy under three years old with tuberous sclerosis and intractable seizures. Here the sequenced sample was peripheral blood, taken about 5 months after surgery. The chain couples TRBV6-5 to TRBJ2-2; a stretch of 8 junction bases matches TRBD1. The CDR3 protein sequence reads: CASLGTGRTGELFF. The DNA reads as follows: TGTGCCAGCCTTGGGACAGGTCGAACCGGGGAGCTGTTTTTT.